This T cell receptor (beta chain) emerged from a study of cytomegalovirus exposure and HLA in healthy donors. PCR primers comprised 60 Vbeta and 13 Jbeta primers. Only in-frame clones appear in the TCRdb table, and some are missing; sequencing was by immunoSEQ multiplex PCR. The sample carries fewer than 200,000 clones, 80% recorded once. Trimming removed 4 bases at V and 5 bases at J, with 14 bases between. The length of the CDR3 is 14 residues. Germline V gene sequence: CDR1 MNHEY, CDR2 SVGAGI. This sequence originates from a man aged 25-40 years in good health and CMV-seronegative. Sequenced material: PBMCs. The chain links TRBV6-5 to TRBJ1-1, with D unclear. The CDR3 spells CASSSGKRRTEAFF. The CDR3 nucleotides are TGTGCCAGCAGTTCGGGAAAACGCCGAACTGAAGCTTTCTTT.